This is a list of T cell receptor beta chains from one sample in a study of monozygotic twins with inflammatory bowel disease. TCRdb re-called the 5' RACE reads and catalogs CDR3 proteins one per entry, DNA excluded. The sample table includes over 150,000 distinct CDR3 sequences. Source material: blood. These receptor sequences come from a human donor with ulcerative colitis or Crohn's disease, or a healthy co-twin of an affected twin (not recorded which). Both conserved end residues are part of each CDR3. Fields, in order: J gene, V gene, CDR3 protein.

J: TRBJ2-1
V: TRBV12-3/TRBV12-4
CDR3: CASSLNREWSYNEQFF

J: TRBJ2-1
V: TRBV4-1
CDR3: CASSQVSWLHNEQFF

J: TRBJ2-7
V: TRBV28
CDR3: CASRSPLTGSSYEQYF

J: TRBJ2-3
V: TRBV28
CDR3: CASSYGTDYTDTQYF

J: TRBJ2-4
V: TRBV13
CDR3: CASSLGGRTGDLLAKNIQYF

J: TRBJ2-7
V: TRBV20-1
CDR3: CSATSLAGGPYEQYF

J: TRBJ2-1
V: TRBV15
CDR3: CATSRDLGGYSYNEQFF

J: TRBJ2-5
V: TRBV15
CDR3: CATSRDQLDQETQYF

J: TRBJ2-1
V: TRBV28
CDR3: CASSFRSLAGYLVEQFF

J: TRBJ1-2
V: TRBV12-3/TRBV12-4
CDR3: CASIRTGPTNYGYTF

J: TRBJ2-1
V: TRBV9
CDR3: CASSPRLAGAYNEQFF

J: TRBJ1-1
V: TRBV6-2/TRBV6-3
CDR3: CASHWAENTEAFF

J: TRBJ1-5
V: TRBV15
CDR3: CATSRGGHQPQHF